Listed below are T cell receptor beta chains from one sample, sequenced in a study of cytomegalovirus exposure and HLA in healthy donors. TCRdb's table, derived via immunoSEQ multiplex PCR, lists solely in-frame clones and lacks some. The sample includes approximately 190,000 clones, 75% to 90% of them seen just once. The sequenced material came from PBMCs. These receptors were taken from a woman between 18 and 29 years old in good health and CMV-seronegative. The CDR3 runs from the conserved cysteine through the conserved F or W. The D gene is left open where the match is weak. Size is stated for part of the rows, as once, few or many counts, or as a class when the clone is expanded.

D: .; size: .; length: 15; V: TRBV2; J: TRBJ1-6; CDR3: CASTLDSSYNSPLHF; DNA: TGTGCCAGCACTTTAGACAGCTCCTATAATTCACCCCTCCACTTT
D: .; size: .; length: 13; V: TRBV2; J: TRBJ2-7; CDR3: CASSETGHHEQYF; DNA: TGTGCCAGCAGTGAAACAGGACACCACGAGCAGTACTTC
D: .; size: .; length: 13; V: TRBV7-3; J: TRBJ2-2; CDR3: CASRGGGPGELFF; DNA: TGTGCCAGCAGAGGGGGGGGTCCCGGGGAGCTGTTTTTT
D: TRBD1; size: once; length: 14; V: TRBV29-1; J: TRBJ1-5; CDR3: CSVMTGTGNQPQHF; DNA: TGCAGCGTTATGACCGGGACAGGGAATCAGCCCCAGCATTTT
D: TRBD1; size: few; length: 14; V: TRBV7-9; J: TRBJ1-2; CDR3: CASSGTGLEYGYTF; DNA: TGTGCCAGCAGCGGGACAGGGTTAGAATATGGCTACACCTTC
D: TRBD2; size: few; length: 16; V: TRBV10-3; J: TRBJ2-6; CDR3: CATGLAGYSGANVLTF; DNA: TGTGCCACCGGACTAGCGGGGTACTCTGGGGCCAACGTCCTGACTTTC
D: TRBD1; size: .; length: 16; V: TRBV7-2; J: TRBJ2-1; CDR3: CASSWSGTGGDNEQFF; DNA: TGTGCCAGCAGCTGGTCCGGGACAGGGGGGGACAATGAGCAGTTCTTC
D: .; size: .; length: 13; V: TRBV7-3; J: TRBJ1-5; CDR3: CASSLEGGQPQHF; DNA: TGTGCCAGCAGCTTGGAAGGGGGTCAGCCCCAGCATTTT
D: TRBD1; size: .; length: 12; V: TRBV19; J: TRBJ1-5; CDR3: CAIGTEYQPQHF; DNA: TGTGCGATCGGGACAGAGTATCAGCCCCAGCATTTT
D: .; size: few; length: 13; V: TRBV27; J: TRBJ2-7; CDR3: CASSPGGTDEQYF; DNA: TGTGCCAGCAGTCCCGGAGGGACCGACGAGCAGTACTTC
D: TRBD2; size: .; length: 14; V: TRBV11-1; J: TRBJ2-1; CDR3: CASSRLSGSYEQFF; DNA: TGTGCCAGCAGCCGACTTAGCGGGAGTTATGAGCAGTTCTTC
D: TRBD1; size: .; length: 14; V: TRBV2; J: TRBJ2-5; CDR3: CASSENQGVSTQYF; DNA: TGTGCCAGCAGTGAAAACCAGGGGGTGTCCACCCAGTACTTC
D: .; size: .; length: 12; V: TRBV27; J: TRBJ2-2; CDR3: CASSLLTGELFF; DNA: TGTGCCAGCAGTCTTCTCACCGGGGAGCTGTTTTTT
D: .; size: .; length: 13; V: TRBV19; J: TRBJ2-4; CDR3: CFTRRRLGNIQYF; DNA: TGCTTCACTAGGCGAAGGCTCGGAAACATTCAGTACTTC
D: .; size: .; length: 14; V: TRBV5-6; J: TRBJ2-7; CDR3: CASSLFQGSGEQYF; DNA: TGTGCCAGCAGCTTGTTCCAGGGCTCGGGTGAGCAGTACTTC
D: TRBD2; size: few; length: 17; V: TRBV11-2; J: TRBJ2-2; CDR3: CASGQPGSGSVTGELFF; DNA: TGTGCCAGCGGCCAACCAGGGAGCGGGAGTGTCACCGGGGAGCTGTTTTTT
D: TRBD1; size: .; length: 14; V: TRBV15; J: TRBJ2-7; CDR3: CATSSPGTGDEQYF; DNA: TGTGCCACCAGCAGTCCCGGGACAGGGGACGAGCAGTACTTC
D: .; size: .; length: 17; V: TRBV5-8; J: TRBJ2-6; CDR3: CASSLVVILGGANVLTF; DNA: TGTGCCAGCAGCTTGGTGGTCATACTAGGTGGGGCCAACGTCCTGACTTTC
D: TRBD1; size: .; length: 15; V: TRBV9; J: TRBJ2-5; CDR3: CASSSTGVRGETQYF; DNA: TGTGCCAGCAGCTCGACAGGGGTCCGTGGAGAGACCCAGTACTTC
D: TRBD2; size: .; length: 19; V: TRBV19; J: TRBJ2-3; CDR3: CASSPGLAGGSASVDTQYF; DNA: TGTGCCAGTAGTCCGGGACTAGCGGGAGGTTCGGCTTCCGTAGATACGCAGTATTTT
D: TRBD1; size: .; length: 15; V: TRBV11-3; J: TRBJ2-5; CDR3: CASSKGDSAQETQYF; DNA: TGTGCCAGCAGCAAGGGGGACAGTGCCCAAGAGACCCAGTACTTC
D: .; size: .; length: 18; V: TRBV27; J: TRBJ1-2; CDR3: CASSFPLPPDLGGTGYTF; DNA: TGTGCCAGCAGTTTTCCCCTACCCCCCGATTTGGGGGGAACGGGCTACACCTTC
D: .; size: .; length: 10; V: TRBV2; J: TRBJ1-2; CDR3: CAIRQPSVTF; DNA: TGTGCCATTCGACAGCCAAGCGTCACCTTC
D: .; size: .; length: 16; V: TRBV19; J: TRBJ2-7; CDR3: CASSSKGGRRAYEQYF; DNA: TGTGCCAGTAGCTCCAAAGGAGGGCGACGTGCGTACGAGCAGTACTTC
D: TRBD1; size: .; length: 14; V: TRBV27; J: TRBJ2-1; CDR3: CASSLSTGYNEQFF; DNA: TGTGCCAGCAGTTTATCGACAGGGTACAATGAGCAGTTCTTC
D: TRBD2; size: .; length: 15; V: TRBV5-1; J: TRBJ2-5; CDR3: CASSWGLAVQETQYF; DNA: TGCGCCAGCAGCTGGGGACTAGCGGTCCAAGAGACCCAGTACTTC
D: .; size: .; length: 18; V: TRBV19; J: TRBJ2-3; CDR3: CASRSTAFLGATTDTQYF; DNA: TGTGCCAGTAGATCGACAGCGTTCTTGGGGGCGACCACAGATACGCAGTATTTT
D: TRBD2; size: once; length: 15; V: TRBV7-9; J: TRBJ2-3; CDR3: CASSLATSGTDTQYF; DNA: TGTGCCAGCAGCTTAGCGACTAGCGGCACAGATACGCAGTATTTT
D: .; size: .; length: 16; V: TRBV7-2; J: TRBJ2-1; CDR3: CASSLVSGRGYNEQFF; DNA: TGTGCCAGCAGCTTAGTCTCGGGCAGGGGCTACAATGAGCAGTTCTTC
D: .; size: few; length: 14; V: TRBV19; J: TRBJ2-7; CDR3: CASSRGLQRYEQYF; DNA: TGTGCCAGTAGTCGGGGACTCCAACGCTACGAGCAGTACTTC
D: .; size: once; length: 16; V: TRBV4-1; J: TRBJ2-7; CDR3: CASSQGGAGSSYEQYF; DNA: TGCGCCAGCAGCCAAGGCGGCGCGGGGAGCTCCTACGAGCAGTACTTC
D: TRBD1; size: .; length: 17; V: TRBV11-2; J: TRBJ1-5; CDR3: CASSKRGQRYSNQPQHF; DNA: TGTGCCAGCAGCAAGAGGGGGCAGCGTTATAGCAATCAGCCCCAGCATTTT
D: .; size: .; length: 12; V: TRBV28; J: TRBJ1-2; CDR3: CASSLGARGYTF; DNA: TGTGCCAGCAGTTTGGGGGCGCGCGGCTACACCTTC
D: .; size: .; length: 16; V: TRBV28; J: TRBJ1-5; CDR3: CASSSLSAQSYQPQHF; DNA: TGTGCCAGCAGCTCCCTCTCCGCACAGAGTTATCAGCCCCAGCATTTT
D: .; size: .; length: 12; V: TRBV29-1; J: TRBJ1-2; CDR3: CSVEWAGSGYTF; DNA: TGCAGCGTTGAATGGGCGGGGAGTGGCTACACCTTC
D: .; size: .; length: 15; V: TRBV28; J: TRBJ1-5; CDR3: CASISGEYSNQPQHF; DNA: TGTGCCAGCATCTCAGGGGAATATAGCAATCAGCCCCAGCATTTT
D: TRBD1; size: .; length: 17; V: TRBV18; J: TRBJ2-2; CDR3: CASSPTTRGTDTGELFF; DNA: TGTGCCAGCTCACCAACTACACGAGGGACAGACACCGGGGAGCTGTTTTTT
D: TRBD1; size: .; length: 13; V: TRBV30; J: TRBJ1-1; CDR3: CAWSVGTGGEAFF; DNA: TGTGCCTGGAGTGTAGGGACAGGGGGTGAAGCTTTCTTT
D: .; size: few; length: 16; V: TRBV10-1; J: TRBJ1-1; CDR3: CASSESLGLRDTEAFF; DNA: TGCGCCAGCAGTGAGTCTCTCGGCCTGCGGGACACTGAAGCTTTCTTT